One sample yielded the 21 T cell receptor beta chains listed below, sequenced in a study of blood T cell repertoires in COVID-19. TCRdb keeps only in-frame clones here, not all; method: immunoSEQ multiplex PCR. The sample includes about 270,000 clones, 88% of them seen just once. The sample was PBMCs or T cells enriched from blood (not recorded which). The receptors here all came from a woman aged 45-65 years who had recovered from COVID-19.

This chain connects TRBV3-1 (or the pseudogene TRBV3-2) to TRBJ1-4; D possibly corresponds to TRBD1 (5 bases). Trimming pared 3 bases from V and 7 bases from J, leaving 18 bases between. The germline CDR1 and CDR2 sequences are LGHDT and YNNKEL (reference sequence). The CDR3 runs to 16 residues. The DNA of the CDR3 is TGTGCCAGCAGCCAGGTGGGGCCAGGGTGGGGTGAAAAACTGTTTTTT. This gives the protein CASSQVGPGWGEKLFF.

In this sample, this clone turned up once. The chain combines TRBV14 with TRBJ2-3, with D perhaps matching TRBD2 (5 bases). The CDR3 covers 17 residues. V lost 0 bases and J lost 2, with 15 bases in between. Germline V CDR1 and CDR2: SGHDN, FVKESK. DNA of the CDR3: TGTGCCAGCAGCCAAGAGGAAGGGCTAGCTTTCACAGATACGCAGTATTTT. This translates into CASSQEEGLAFTDTQYF. The variable domain in full, with the rest retrieved from reference TRBV14 and TRBJ2-3, is EAGVTQFPSHSVIEKGQTVTLRCDPISGHDNLYWYRRVMGKEIKFLLHFVKESKQDESGMPNNRFLAERTGGTYSTLKVQPAELEDSGVYFCASSQEEGLAFTDTQYFGPGTRLTVL.

A few counts support this clone. In DNA, the CDR3 is TGTGCCAGCAGCGTAGAACTAGCTCCCCTTAATGAGCAGTTCTTC. As protein: CASSVELAPLNEQFF. This rearrangement joins TRBV9 to TRBJ2-1; D may be TRBD2 (6 bases). Per germline, CDR1 SGDLS and CDR2 YYNGEE. The CDR3 runs to 15 residues. Trimming left V 0 bases short and J 7 bases short, with 14 bases between.

The CDR3 protein is CASSERQGATDTQYF. The CDR3 coding sequence is TGTGCCAGCAGCGAACGACAGGGGGCAACAGATACGCAGTATTTT. V gene TRBV9 combines with J gene TRBJ2-3; 10 positions agree with TRBD1. Germline trimming cut 3 bases from V and 3 bases from J; bases unmatched to any gene: 4. CDR3 length: 15 amino acids. Germline values: CDR1 SGDLS, CDR2 YYNGEE.

This chain connects TRBV28 to TRBJ1-2, with 9 bases aligning to TRBD1. There are 14 residues in the CDR3. V was clipped by 7 bases and J by 8 bases; unmatched bases: 11. The V gene's germline CDR1 is MDHEN and CDR2 SYDVKM. The CDR3 DNA sequence: TGTGCCAGCAATACGAACAGGGGGCATGGCGGCTACACCTTC. Its translation is CASNTNRGHGGYTF.

The CDR3 DNA reads TGTGCCAGCAGGAAGCGGGAGGAGTCCGGGGCCAACGTCCTGACTTTC. It encodes CASRKREESGANVLTF. The gene calls are TRBV7-9 and TRBJ2-6, with 9 bases lining up with TRBD2. The CDR3 runs to 16 residues. CDR1 is SEHNR and CDR2 is FQNEAQ in the germline V gene (reference sequence). Trimming at V came to 6 bases and at J to 4 bases, leaving 7 bases not matched to a gene.

The chain has TRBV29-1 and TRBJ1-1, with no clear D. The CDR3 sequence is 11 residues long. CDR1 SQVTM and CDR2 ANQGSEA come from the germline V gene. V gave up 8 bases and J gave up 6 bases, with 13 bases separating them. As DNA, the CDR3 is TGCAGCACCCCCGGGGAGGCTGAAGCTTTCTTT. It encodes CSTPGEAEAFF.

The rearrangement links TRBV4-1 to TRBJ2-6; 11 bases are shared with TRBD1. Germline V gene lookup returns CDR1 MGHRA and CDR2 YSYEKL. The CDR3 runs 18 residues. The V gene end was trimmed by 5 bases and the J gene end by 0 bases; junction bases not matched to a gene: 6. The CDR3 loop reads CASSTSGTGGSGANVLTF. The CDR3 bases are TGCGCCAGCAGCACCTCCGGGACAGGGGGCTCTGGGGCCAACGTCCTGACTTTC.

This chain connects TRBV7-9 to TRBJ1-1; TRBD1 matches at 9 bases. The germline gives CDR1 SEHNR, CDR2 FQNEAQ (reference sequence). The CDR3 length is 14 residues. V lost 5 bases to trimming and J lost 6 bases; unmatched junction nucleotides: 7. The CDR3 region is CASSHPGQGSEAFF. The CDR3 DNA reads as TGTGCCAGCAGCCACCCGGGACAGGGATCTGAAGCTTTCTTT.

The chain combines TRBV14 with TRBJ2-1; weak D call: TRBD1 (6 bases). Germline V gene lookup returns CDR1 SGHDN and CDR2 FVKESK. Deletions cut 3 bases from V and 4 bases from J, with 13 bases between. This CDR3 has 15 amino acids. CDR3 residues: CASSHRQAFYNEQFF. CDR3 sequence (DNA): TGTGCCAGCAGCCACCGACAGGCCTTTTACAATGAGCAGTTCTTC.

The rearrangement links TRBV18 to TRBJ2-5; TRBD1 matches at 7 bases. Germline V gene sequence: CDR1 KGHSH, CDR2 LQKENI. J lost 1 base, V lost 3 bases, and 2 bases had no gene match. The CDR3 consists of 14 residues. The CDR3 sequence: CASSPGQTQETQYF. Written as DNA, the CDR3 is TGTGCCAGCTCACCGGGACAGACCCAAGAGACCCAGTACTTC.

The rearrangement links TRBV15 to TRBJ2-1; TRBD2 agrees at 7 bases. The J segment lost 7 bases and the V segment lost 0 bases, leaving 6 bases of the junction unmatched. Germline CDR1 LNHNV, CDR2 YYDKDF (reference sequence). The length of the CDR3 is 15 residues. The CDR3 loop is CATSRDLGTKNEQFF. CDR3 DNA: TGTGCCACCAGCAGAGATCTTGGGACTAAAAATGAGCAGTTCTTC.

The V and J genes are TRBV12-3 or TRBV12-4 and TRBJ1-1; D ambiguous. The CDR3 runs to 12 residues. V was trimmed by 7 bases and J by 5 bases, leaving 11 bases between them. The CDR3 loop is CASTPRGTEAFF. The CDR3 DNA is TGTGCCAGCACCCCCCGAGGTACTGAAGCTTTCTTT.

The chain carries TRBV28 and TRBJ1-6; TRBD1 agrees at 12 bases. The germline V gene encodes CDR1 MDHEN and CDR2 SYDVKM. The V and J ends lost 3 bases and 8 bases, in that order; junction bases with no gene match: 8. CDR3 size: 17 residues. The CDR3 sequence is CASSFTRDRGLDSPLHF. The CDR3 bases are TGTGCCAGCAGTTTTACCCGGGACAGGGGGCTGGATTCACCCCTCCACTTT.

The V gene is TRBV5-1, the J gene TRBJ2-2; weak D call: TRBD1 (6 bases). The V end was cut by 3 bases, the J end by 1 base, with 7 bases between. Per the germline V gene, CDR1 is SGHRS and CDR2 is YFSETQ. This CDR3 contains 14 residues. CDR3 DNA sequence: TGCGCCAGCAGCTCACAGGGGAACACCGGGGAGCTGTTTTTT. Residues: CASSSQGNTGELFF.

This rearrangement joins TRBV5-1 to TRBJ2-3, with 7 bases matching TRBD1. With V trimmed by 5 bases and J by 0 bases, 12 bases remained unmatched. The CDR3 covers 17 residues. CDR1 SGHRS and CDR2 YFSETQ come from the germline V gene. The CDR3 spells CASRGLAGGPSTDTQYF. CDR3 DNA: TGCGCCAGCAGGGGTTTGGCAGGGGGTCCTAGCACAGATACGCAGTATTTT.

This clone came up once. The gene calls are TRBV3-1 (or the pseudogene TRBV3-2) and TRBJ2-7; 13 bases agree with TRBD2. The germline gives CDR1 LGHDT, CDR2 YNNKEL (reference sequence). The trim removed 11 bases at V and 7 bases at J, leaving 11 bases unmatched. The length of the CDR3 is 14 residues. The CDR3 DNA reads as TGTGCCGGCCTACTAGCGGGAGGGACTAGAGAGCAGTACTTC. This encodes CAGLLAGGTREQYF.

The chain links TRBV28 to TRBJ2-1, with 7 bases lining up with TRBD1. The germline V gene has CDR1 MDHEN and CDR2 SYDVKM. With V trimmed by 6 bases and J by 7 bases, 9 bases remained unmatched. CDR3 length equals 14 residues. The CDR3, as DNA: TGTGCCAGCAGACTGACAGGGCAAAGGAATGAGCAGTTCTTC. As protein: CASRLTGQRNEQFF.

In regard to this clone: At one end the junction does not follow the germline gene, possibly because of a read error. V usage is TRBV7-8 and J usage is TRBJ2-3; weak D call: TRBD2 (8 bases). This CDR3 is built from 14 residues. Germline V lookup: CDR1 SGHVS, CDR2 FQNEAQ. Written as DNA, the CDR3 is TGTGCCAGCAGCTTAGCTAGCGGGACAGTTACGCAGTATTTT. Residues: CASSLASGTVTQYF.

The CDR3 region is CASSPGSEQFF. In DNA form, the CDR3 reads TGTGCCAGCAGTCCAGGGTCTGAGCAGTTCTTC. The rearrangement uses TRBV7-2 and TRBJ2-1; maybe TRBD1 (5 bases). V was trimmed by 6 bases and J by 9 bases, leaving 9 bases between them. In germline, CDR1 is SGHTA, CDR2 FQGNSA. The CDR3 spans 11 residues.

V gene TRBV2 combines with J gene TRBJ1-6; no definite D call. The V gene's germline CDR1 is SNHLY and CDR2 FYNNEI. V lost 3 bases and J 0 bases, leaving 6 bases between the germline ends. The CDR3 extends over 15 amino acids. This CDR3 reads CASSDVSSYNSPLHF. The DNA of the CDR3 is TGTGCCAGCAGTGATGTCAGCTCCTATAATTCACCCCTCCACTTT.